Listed here are 9 T cell receptor beta chains from one sample, sequenced in a study of blood T cell repertoires in COVID-19. This table comes from immunoSEQ multiplex PCR, and its TCRdb copy is limited to in-frame clones, with some not included. The data contain approximately 200,000 clones, roughly four fifths of them singletons. Sequenced material: PBMCs or T cells enriched from blood (not recorded which). All receptors derive from a man aged 35-49 years who had recovered from COVID-19.

CDR3 sequence: CASSIAGAYEQYF. CDR3 sequence (DNA): TGTGCCAGTAGTATTGCAGGGGCCTACGAGCAGTACTTC. The chain joins TRBV19 to TRBJ2-7, with a possible D match to TRBD1 (6 bases). The CDR3 is made up of 13 amino acids. The ends were cut back, 3 bases at V and 2 bases at J, with 8 bases in the middle. Germline V gene sequence: CDR1 LNHDA, CDR2 SQIVND (reference sequence).

The genes are TRBV5-4 and TRBJ1-2; possible D gene TRBD1, 6 bases. The CDR3 spans 15 residues. V was trimmed by 0 bases and J by 4 bases, leaving 13 bases between them. Germline-derived CDR1 and CDR2 are SGHNT and YYREEE (reference sequence). The CDR3 DNA is TGTGCCAGCAGCTTGGGGACAGAAGGTCTCTATGGCTACACCTTC. Translation: CASSLGTEGLYGYTF.

The CDR3 spells CASSQGSTGGYGYTF. In DNA form, the CDR3 reads TGCGCCAGCAGCCAAGGATCAACAGGGGGGTATGGCTACACCTTC. The chain couples TRBV4-1 to TRBJ1-2, with 8 nucleotides matching TRBD1. Germline values: CDR1 MGHRA, CDR2 YSYEKL. With 1 base clipped from V and 5 bases from J, the junction kept 6 bases outside the gene matches. This CDR3 has 15 residues.

This chain connects TRBV7-2 to TRBJ2-7; 8 nucleotides line up with TRBD2. The germline V gene has CDR1 SGHTA and CDR2 FQGNSA. The length of the CDR3 is 14 residues. Trimming removed 3 bases from V and 6 bases from J; junction bases left unmatched: 7. The CDR3 sequence is CASSFTSGSGEQYF. CDR3 DNA sequence: TGTGCCAGCAGCTTTACTAGCGGCTCGGGCGAGCAGTACTTC.

The chain uses TRBV4-3 and TRBJ1-2; 7 nucleotides line up with TRBD1. The V segment lost 4 bases and the J segment 4 bases; nucleotides outside the gene matches: 9. The CDR3 is 15 residues long. Germline CDR1 LGHNA, CDR2 YSLEER. CDR3 sequence (DNA): TGCGCCAGCAGCCCTCTACTGGGACAGATCTATGGCTACACCTTC. This encodes CASSPLLGQIYGYTF.

The chain carries TRBV7-3 and TRBJ1-1, with TRBD1 identical over 8 bases. The junction had 12 bases not matched to a gene; V was cut back by 4 bases and J by 2 bases. The length of the CDR3 is 17 residues. Germline CDR1 and CDR2: SGHTA and FQGTGA. CDR3 region: CASSSTTRQGLNTEAFF. As DNA, the CDR3 is TGTGCCAGCAGCTCGACGACCCGACAGGGGCTTAACACTGAAGCTTTCTTT.

This rearrangement joins TRBV7-9 to TRBJ2-5; D is possibly TRBD1 (6 bases). CDR3 length: 13 residues. Germline CDR1 SEHNR, CDR2 FQNEAQ (reference sequence). Trimming stripped 8 bases from V and 5 bases from J, with 15 bases between. The CDR3: CASYSGQKETQYF. The CDR3 bases are TGTGCCAGCTACTCTGGACAGAAGGAGACCCAGTACTTC.

The chain links TRBV7-9 to TRBJ1-6; TRBD1 matches at 8 bases. Germline CDR1 and CDR2: SEHNR and FQNEAQ (reference sequence). V shed 1 base and J 6 bases; nucleotides not matched to a gene: 11. The CDR3 spans 18 residues. CDR3: CASSLGDGRDRGNSPLHF. The CDR3 coding sequence is TGTGCCAGCAGCTTAGGGGACGGTCGTGACAGGGGTAATTCACCCCTCCACTTT.

This clone showed up just once. The chain links TRBV3-1 (or the pseudogene TRBV3-2) to TRBJ2-5, with a tentative D call TRBD2 (5 bases). Trimming pared 0 bases from V and 3 bases from J, leaving 8 bases between. Germline CDR1 and CDR2: LGHDT and YNNKEL (reference sequence). This CDR3 region has 14 residues. DNA for the CDR3: TGTGCCAGCAGCCAAGACGGAGGAGAAGAGACCCAGTACTTC. Protein sequence: CASSQDGGEETQYF.